The source of this T cell receptor (beta chain) is a study of blood T cell repertoires in COVID-19. Trimming shortened V by 3 bases and J by 1 base, and 10 bases separated the two germline ends. Germline CDR1 is LNHDA and CDR2 is SQIVND (reference sequence). The CDR3 consists of 16 residues. Using immunoSEQ multiplex PCR, the repertoire was profiled, and TCRdb retains in-frame clones only, with some absent. Here the sample spans over 120,000 clones, 77% being singletons. The chain joins TRBV19 to TRBJ2-6, with a weak D call TRBD1 (6 bases). This TCR came from a woman aged 50 to 65 with active or convalescent COVID-19. Sequenced: peripheral blood. CDR3 nucleotides: TGTGCCAGTAGTATTGGACAGATTTCTGGGGCCAACGTCCTGACTTTC. Translation gives CASSIGQISGANVLTF. The entire variable domain, with the rest obtained from reference TRBV19 and TRBJ2-6, is as follows: DGGITQSPKYLFRKEGQNVTLSCEQNLNHDAMYWYRQDPGQGLRLIYYSQIVNDFQKGDIAEGYSVSREKKESFPLTVTSAQKNPTAFYLCASSIGQISGANVLTFGAGSRLTVL.